Listed here are 17 T cell receptor beta chains from one sample, sequenced in a study of HIV-infected children after antiretroviral therapy interruption. Treatment: PENTA 11 planned treatment interruption arm or continuous ART arm. A 3' RACE protocol on RNA, with unique molecular identifiers, produced the TCR library. MiXCR, applied by TCRdb to the 3' RACE reads, yields one record per CDR3 protein. The repertoire holds fewer than 100,000 distinct CDR3 sequences, with approximately 6.9% as singletons. This specimen consisted of CD45RA+ CD4+ T cells from PBMCs, pooled from several time points, obtained from a donor given antiretroviral therapy, either interrupted or continuous. Subset in this sample: naive CD4+ CD45RA+ CD45RO- T cells. The receptors stem from a pool of human donors with HIV.

This clonotype was observed a few times. A much larger clone is a single base away; this may be a read error. This rearrangement joins TRBV7-9 to TRBJ1-1; TRBD1 matches at 10 bases. V shed 5 bases and J 3 bases; nucleotides not matched to a gene: 0. Germline V gene sequence: CDR1 SEHNR, CDR2 FQNEAQ (reference sequence). The CDR3 is made up of 13 amino acids. The CDR3 sequence is CASSGTGDTEAFF. The CDR3 DNA reads as TGTGCCAGCAGCGGGACAGGGGACACTGAAGCTTTCTTT.

This clonotype was detected ten times or more. The chain uses TRBV20-1 and TRBJ2-2; D is unresolved. The CDR3 is 16 amino acids. Germline assignment: CDR1 DFQATT and CDR2 SNEGSKA (reference sequence). Trimming left V 0 bases short and J 0 bases short, with 11 bases between. The CDR3 loop is CSARDWSRSNTGELFF. The DNA for the CDR3 is TGCAGTGCTAGAGATTGGAGTCGTTCGAACACCGGGGAGCTGTTTTTT.

This clonotype was observed at least ten times. This chain uses TRBV27 with TRBJ2-4; 8 nucleotides align to TRBD1. The CDR3 is 14 residues long. Germline V gene data show CDR1 as MNHEY and CDR2 as SMNVEV (reference sequence). V lost 4 bases and J lost 3; bases outside the gene matches: 2. The CDR3 reads CASSSTGVKNIQYF. DNA for the CDR3: TGTGCCAGCAGTTCGACAGGGGTCAAAAACATTCAGTACTTC.

The table lists this clonotype with many counts. This chain uses TRBV15 with TRBJ2-7, with D perhaps matching TRBD1 (5 bases). CDR1 and CDR2 (germline): LNHNV, YYDKDF (reference sequence). The V and J ends lost 11 bases and 5 bases respectively, with 19 bases between them. This CDR3 comprises 13 residues. The CDR3 coding sequence is TGTGCCTCCTCTATAGGGGTCCGGAACGAGCAGTACTTC. This codes for CASSIGVRNEQYF.

This clonotype was counted at least ten times. The CDR3 nucleotides read TGCAGTGCTAGGCGACTAGCGCCCAATGAGCAGTTCTTC. As protein: CSARRLAPNEQFF. J is TRBJ2-1 and V is TRBV20-1; 8 nucleotides align to TRBD2. The V and J ends lost 3 bases and 6 bases, in that order; junction bases with no gene match: 4. Germline V CDR1 and CDR2: DFQATT, SNEGSKA (reference sequence). This CDR3 is built from 13 residues.

This clonotype has at least ten counts. The chain couples TRBV2 to TRBJ2-2; D is uncertain. The V and J ends lost 6 bases and 2 bases respectively, with 10 bases between them. The CDR3 extends over 14 amino acids. Germline CDR1 SNHLY, CDR2 FYNNEI. CDR3 sequence reads: CASRKITNTGELFF. For the CDR3, the DNA is TGTGCCAGCAGGAAAATCACAAACACCGGGGAGCTGTTTTTT.

In its sample, this clonotype was seen a few times. This chain uses TRBV7-2 with TRBJ2-2; no clear D gene. Germline-derived CDR1 and CDR2 are SGHTA and FQGNSA. Between the trimmed V and J ends, which lost 5 bases and 4 bases, there was a span of 11 bases. CDR3 size: 14 residues. As DNA, the CDR3 is TGTGCCAGCAGCAAGGAACGACTCACCGGGGAGCTGTTTTTT. It encodes CASSKERLTGELFF.

The table lists this clonotype with many counts. J is TRBJ2-1 and V is TRBV3-1, with 9 bases aligning to TRBD2. Germline V gene lookup returns CDR1 LGHDT and CDR2 YNNKEL (reference sequence). V dropped 2 bases and J dropped 6; count of bases not matched to a gene: 8. This CDR3 is built from 16 residues. In DNA form, the CDR3 reads TGTGCCAGCAGCCAACAGCTGGGACTAGCCGCCAATGAGCAGTTCTTC. It translates to CASSQQLGLAANEQFF.

This clonotype appeared many times. The genes are TRBV5-1 and TRBJ1-6; D unclear. V was shortened by 0 bases and J by 7 bases, with 11 bases between the two germline ends. From germline, CDR1 is SGHRS and CDR2 YFSETQ. This CDR3 has 15 amino acids. The CDR3, as DNA: TGCGCCAGCAGCTTGGACGGACGGCTAAATTCACCCCTCCACTTT. This codes for CASSLDGRLNSPLHF.

The V and J genes are TRBV4-3 and TRBJ1-4, with D maybe TRBD1 (6 bases). CDR1 and CDR2 from the germline V gene are LGHNA and YSLEER. Trimming removed 0 bases from V and 3 bases from J, with 14 bases in between. The CDR3 consists of 17 residues. CDR3 loop: CASSQEGWGASNEKLFF. CDR3 bases: TGCGCCAGCAGCCAAGAGGGGTGGGGGGCTTCTAATGAAAAACTGTTTTTT.

This clonotype was observed many times. The chain employs TRBV5-1 and TRBJ2-3; 9 nucleotides match TRBD2. CDR3 length: 18 residues. Per the germline V gene, CDR1 is SGHRS and CDR2 is YFSETQ. The V gene end was trimmed by 4 bases and the J gene end by 4 bases; junction bases not matched to a gene: 16. The chain's CDR3 is CASSGTRGWAGGPDTQYF. CDR3 DNA sequence: TGCGCCAGCAGCGGAACAAGAGGTTGGGCGGGGGGGCCAGATACGCAGTATTTT.

Only a few counts were recorded for this clonotype. J is TRBJ2-3 and V is TRBV2; D is possibly TRBD1 (5 bases). Germline CDR1 SNHLY, CDR2 FYNNEI. This CDR3 is built from 13 residues. Between the trimmed V and J ends, which lost 6 bases and 3 bases, there was a span of 10 bases. The DNA of the CDR3 is TGTGCCAGCAGCTCCAGACAGACAGATACGCAGTATTTT. It codes for CASSSRQTDTQYF.

This clonotype has a count of ten or more. The V call is TRBV7-2, the J call TRBJ2-1; D remains ambiguous. The V and J ends lost 6 bases and 0 bases respectively, with 9 bases between them. CDR3 length: 14 residues. Germline V gives CDR1 SGHTA, CDR2 FQGNSA. CDR3: CASRSQSSYNEQFF. The CDR3 nucleotides are TGTGCCAGCAGATCACAATCCTCCTACAATGAGCAGTTCTTC. The full variable domain, its missing parts supplied by reference TRBV7-2 and TRBJ2-1, is GAGVSQSPSNKVTEKGKDVELRCDPISGHTALYWYRQSLGQGLEFLIYFQGNSAPDKSGLPSDRFSAERTGGSVSTLTIQRTQQEDSAVYLCASRSQSSYNEQFFGPGTRLTVL.

This clonotype was found many times. The chain is built from TRBV15 and TRBJ1-2, with a possible D match to TRBD1 (6 bases). Trimming pared 8 bases from V and 1 base from J, leaving 11 bases between. CDR1 is LNHNV and CDR2 is YYDKDF in the germline V gene (reference sequence). The CDR3 extends over 13 amino acids. The CDR3 here is CATAPDSNYGYTF. The CDR3 DNA reads TGTGCCACCGCCCCGGACAGTAACTATGGCTACACCTTC.

The chain is built from TRBV7-2 and TRBJ1-5; D is uncertain. V dropped 1 base and J dropped 4 bases, with 11 bases sitting between them. Germline lookup yields CDR1 SGHTA and CDR2 FQGNSA. The CDR3 loop spans 15 amino acids. CDR3 loop: CASSLVGIGNQPQHF. DNA for the CDR3: TGTGCCAGCAGCTTAGTAGGGATCGGGAATCAGCCCCAGCATTTT.

This clonotype was counted at least ten times. The rearrangement joins TRBV20-1 to TRBJ1-1; D possibly corresponds to TRBD1 (5 bases). Germline CDR1 and CDR2: DFQATT and SNEGSKA (reference sequence). Trimming took 3 bases from V and 2 from J, leaving 13 bases between them. CDR3 size: 14 residues. The CDR3, as DNA: TGCAGTGCTAGGGAGGGGAAACCTAACACTGAAGCTTTCTTT. This encodes CSAREGKPNTEAFF.

This clonotype was picked up a small number of times. The DNA of the CDR3 is TGTGCCAGAGGAAGACCCGGGAGAGGAAGAGACACTGAAGCTTTCTTT. This sequence encodes CARGRPGRGRDTEAFF. This rearrangement joins TRBV19 to TRBJ1-1; D is ambiguous. The germline CDR1 and CDR2 sequences are LNHDA and SQIVND (reference sequence). The V end lost 9 bases, the J end lost 3 bases, and 23 bases lay between the germline ends. This CDR3 comprises 16 residues.